Presented here are 2 T cell receptor beta chains from one specimen sequenced in a study of regulatory T cells in long-lasting Graves disease. The time point here: newly diagnosed GD, antithyroid drugs for less than 3 months. The authors made the TCR library using RNA they extracted from PBMCs. According to the study, TCR beta libraries were built with iRepertoire HTBI primers and CDR3-region Arm-PCR. TCRdb called the multiplex PCR reads again in MiXCR, with one record for every CDR3 protein. The data hold roughly 610,000 distinct CDR3 sequences, with 15% to 20% observed a single time. These same data were also listed under a study on T cells in Graves' hyperthyroidism and ophthalmopathy.

The specimen comprised peripheral blood mononuclear cells (PBMCs), sampled at new diagnosis, from a patient treated with antithyroid drugs. These receptors were obtained from a man younger than 30 with Graves disease.

This clonotype has ten or more counts. Here the CDR3 reads CASSAGTGGNTEAFF. The CDR3, as DNA: TGTGCCAGCAGCGCGGGGACAGGGGGGAACACTGAAGCTTTCTTT. This chain uses TRBV7-9 with TRBJ1-1, with 11 bases lining up with TRBD1. The CDR3 consists of 15 residues. The V and J ends lost 5 bases and 1 base, in that order; junction bases with no gene match: 3. The V gene's germline CDR1 is SEHNR and CDR2 FQNEAQ (reference sequence).

This clonotype showed up many times. The chain couples TRBV10-3 to TRBJ1-1; possibly TRBD1 for D (5 bases). Germline assignment: CDR1 ENHRY and CDR2 SYGVKD. The V and J ends lost 6 bases and 3 bases respectively, with 14 bases between them. The CDR3 contains 14 residues. CDR3 bases: TGTGCCATCAGCGGGGAACTCAGGGACACTGAAGCTTTCTTT. Translating gives CAISGELRDTEAFF.